This TCR beta chain was sequenced in a study of T cell changes during pregnancy in multiple sclerosis (dated by TCRdb to about 2019). Some background on the complete study: Changes in the T cell repertoire over the course of pregnancy were examined in this study in women with multiple sclerosis.

The library relied on the immunoSEQ multiplex PCR assay. TCRdb holds this immuneACCESS table with in-frame rearrangements only. Some clones are missing; in checked studies, unresolved V genes explain under half, and the rest has no known cause. The sample table holds about 80,000 clones, of which 90% to 95% were seen once. The leading ten clones occupy 2.6% of the sample. The germline V gene (reference sequence) gives CDR1 as MNHEY and CDR2 as SMNVEV. Trimming at the junction amounts to 5 bases on V and 3 bases on J, and the germline ends lie 11 bases apart. The CDR3 starts with the cysteine, ends with the phenylalanine, and has 13 residues. The DNA shown is the 39-base CDR3, in frame from base 1. As to this clone: Which antigen it targets is not known. Base qualities were left out, and no much larger clone turns up one base away.

The sequencing here drew on peripheral blood, taken before pregnancy. The receptor was derived from a female donor with multiple sclerosis, enrolled in a pregnancy study. Recombination connected TRBV27 to TRBJ2-7; no D gene call is confident. The sequence in DNA is TGTGCCAGCAGTAACGGTAATATCTACGAGCAGTACTTC. It codes for CASSNGNIYEQYF.